One sample yielded the 16 T cell receptor beta chains listed below, sequenced in a study of identical twins. Using its own MiXCR run on the 5' RACE reads, TCRdb lists one record per CDR3 protein. Of around 370,000 distinct CDR3 sequences in the sample, about 9% were seen once. The source material was naive T cells sorted from blood. These receptors were collected from a woman aged 45-59 years in good health.

This clonotype was counted only a few times. The chain combines TRBV29-1 with TRBJ2-7; 8 nucleotides line up with TRBD1. Losses at the gene ends were 6 bases for V and 2 bases for J; bases not matched to a gene: 12. The germline CDR1 and CDR2 sequences are SQVTM and ANQGSEA. The CDR3 is 15 residues long. The CDR3 DNA reads as TGCAGCGTGATACTCGGGACAGGTGGTCCCTACGAGCAGTACTTC. It encodes CSVILGTGGPYEQYF.

This clonotype turned up a few times. The chain joins TRBV4-1 to TRBJ2-5; D unresolved. The CDR3 totals 14 residues. Trimming left V 0 bases short and J 5 bases short, with 10 bases between. The V gene's germline CDR1 is MGHRA and CDR2 YSYEKL. CDR3 sequence: CASSQDLVRETQYF. In nucleotides, the CDR3 is TGCGCCAGCAGCCAAGACTTGGTGAGGGAGACCCAGTACTTC.

This clonotype was counted between two and nine times. The chain joins TRBV5-1 to TRBJ2-7; 13 bases map to TRBD2. This CDR3 region has 12 residues. Germline-derived CDR1 and CDR2 are SGHRS and YFSETQ. Germline trimming cut 7 bases from V and 9 bases from J; bases unmatched to any gene: 4. The CDR3 bases are TGCGCCAGCGGACTAGCGGGAGATGTGCAGTACTTC. It codes for CASGLAGDVQYF.

The gene calls are TRBV7-2 and TRBJ2-1; TRBD2 aligns across 8 bases. This CDR3 is built from 16 residues. Germline V gene data show CDR1 as SGHTA and CDR2 as FQGNSA. Losses at the gene ends were 1 base for V and 9 bases for J; bases not matched to a gene: 11. CDR3 residues: CASSLVGAGVGGEQFF. The CDR3 nucleotides read TGTGCCAGCAGCTTAGTAGGAGCGGGAGTTGGCGGTGAGCAGTTCTTC.

Ten or more counts support this clonotype. This rearrangement joins TRBV6-5 to TRBJ2-1; 10 nucleotides agree with TRBD2. V lost 5 bases to trimming and J lost 8 bases; unmatched junction nucleotides: 6. This CDR3 spans 14 amino acids. Germline V gives CDR1 MNHEY, CDR2 SVGAGI. The CDR3 DNA reads TGTGCCAGCAGTAAGGGACTAGCGTCCGATGAGCAGTTCTTC. This codes for CASSKGLASDEQFF.

The CDR3, as DNA: TGTGCCAGCAGTTTTCCGGGACAGGGGGCCACCGGGGAGCTGTTTTTT. Translating gives CASSFPGQGATGELFF. The rearrangement joins TRBV28 to TRBJ2-2; 12 nucleotides line up with TRBD1. J gave up 4 bases and V 3 bases, and 3 bases lay outside the gene matches. CDR3 length: 16 residues. Germline-derived CDR1 and CDR2 are MDHEN and SYDVKM. Full variable domain (outside the CDR3, taken from reference TRBV28 and TRBJ2-2): DVKVTQSSRYLVKRTGEKVFLECVQDMDHENMFWYRQDPGLGLRLIYFSYDVKMKEKGDIPEGYSVSREKKERFSLILESASTNQTSMYLCASSFPGQGATGELFFGEGSRLTVL.

This rearrangement joins TRBV5-1 to TRBJ2-3, with D maybe TRBD1 (5 bases). Germline V lookup: CDR1 SGHRS, CDR2 YFSETQ. Trimming shortened V by 2 bases and J by 6 bases, and 19 bases separated the two germline ends. The CDR3 contains 16 residues. The CDR3 nucleotides read TGCGCCAGCAGCTTCCTTGTGGTCAGGGCCGCGGATACGCAGTATTTT. It specifies CASSFLVVRAADTQYF.

This clonotype was recorded many times. The rearrangement links TRBV29-1 to TRBJ2-1; 11 bases align to TRBD2. CDR1 and CDR2 (germline): SQVTM, ANQGSEA. This CDR3 is built from 15 residues. With V trimmed by 2 bases and J by 6 bases, 6 bases remained unmatched. The chain's CDR3 is CSVESVAGGPNEQFF. The CDR3 DNA is TGCAGCGTTGAATCGGTAGCGGGAGGGCCCAATGAGCAGTTCTTC.

This clonotype was detected a few times. The rearrangement links TRBV5-6 to TRBJ2-2; TRBD2 agrees at 8 bases. Per germline, CDR1 SGHDT and CDR2 YYEEEE. J was trimmed by 1 base and V by 3 bases; bases with no gene match: 5. The CDR3 spans 16 residues. This chain's CDR3 is CASSSIAGKNTGELFF. CDR3 in DNA: TGTGCCAGCAGCTCTATAGCGGGGAAGAACACCGGGGAGCTGTTTTTT.

The chain couples TRBV6-6 to TRBJ2-1, with TRBD2 identical over 12 bases. The J segment lost 8 bases and the V segment lost 10 bases, leaving 9 bases of the junction unmatched. Germline assignment: CDR1 MNHNY and CDR2 SVGAGI (reference sequence). The CDR3 loop spans 14 amino acids. This CDR3 is CATSSGRAKDEQFF. The CDR3 DNA sequence: TGTGCCACATCTAGCGGGAGGGCCAAAGATGAGCAGTTCTTC.

This clonotype was detected ten times or more. This chain joins TRBV20-1 and TRBJ2-1, with D maybe TRBD2 (6 bases). CDR1 is DFQATT, CDR2 SNEGSKA, per germline (reference sequence). V lost 1 base and J 5 bases, leaving 15 bases between the germline ends. The CDR3 runs to 15 residues. The CDR3 is CSARGTGTAHNEQFF. For the CDR3, the DNA is TGCAGTGCTAGAGGCACCGGGACTGCCCACAATGAGCAGTTCTTC.

This clonotype came up many times. The chain uses TRBV6-6 and TRBJ2-1; 11 positions match TRBD2. From germline, CDR1 is MNHNY and CDR2 SVGAGI (reference sequence). Germline trimming cut 6 bases from V and 0 bases from J; bases unmatched to any gene: 16. The CDR3 covers 20 residues. The CDR3 loop reads CASSPYTSGSSSSSYNEQFF. For the CDR3, the DNA is TGTGCCAGCAGCCCATATACTAGCGGGAGTTCCTCGAGCTCCTACAATGAGCAGTTCTTC.

This clonotype has a count of ten or more. This chain connects TRBV6-1 to TRBJ2-1, with D perhaps given as TRBD1 or TRBD2 (5 bases each). This CDR3 is built from 15 residues. V was pared by 7 bases and J by 4 bases, with 17 bases between. CDR1 is MNHNS, CDR2 SASEGT, per germline. The CDR3 sequence: CASTGGRGVYNEQFF. CDR3 DNA: TGTGCCAGCACCGGAGGTAGGGGAGTTTACAATGAGCAGTTCTTC.

This clonotype was seen more than once but under ten times. The chain has TRBV25-1 and TRBJ1-2, with D tentatively TRBD1 (6 bases). CDR3 length: 14 residues. Germline CDR1 reads MGHDK; CDR2 reads SYGVNS. Trimming stripped 1 base from V and 6 bases from J, with 12 bases between. The DNA for the CDR3 is TGTGCCAGCAGTGAATCTCGGCAGGGGAATGGCTACACCTTC. Translation gives CASSESRQGNGYTF.

The chain has TRBV12-3 or TRBV12-4 and TRBJ2-7; D unresolved. Trimming removed 6 bases from V and 5 bases from J, with 8 bases in between. The CDR3 is 11 residues long. CDR3 residues: CASSCFHEQYV. The CDR3, as DNA: TGTGCCAGCAGCTGTTTTCACGAGCAGTACGTC.

This clonotype was seen a few times. The genes are TRBV29-1 and TRBJ2-2, with TRBD2 matching over 9 bases. V dropped 7 bases and J dropped 3; count of bases not matched to a gene: 9. The CDR3 contains 15 residues. The germline V gene has CDR1 SQVTM and CDR2 ANQGSEA. CDR3 amino acids: CSGGGGTPYTGELFF. For the CDR3, the DNA is TGCAGCGGCGGGGGGGGAACCCCCTACACCGGGGAGCTGTTTTTT.